This TCR beta chain comes out of a study of CD8 T cells in ankylosing spondylitis. Study-wide findings and caveats: A TCR beta motif of several highly homologous variants seemed to mark ankylosing spondylitis blood. The clones that were linked to disease were reported to be significantly enriched in matched synovial fluid samples from ankylosing spondylitis patients.

CDR1 is DFQATT, CDR2 SNEGSKA, per germline (reference sequence). The CDR3 spans 14 residues. V shed 4 bases, J shed 1 base, and the junction held 6 bases outside the gene matches. About this clonotype: Its specificity is unknown.

TCRdb called the 5' RACE reads again in MiXCR, with one record for every CDR3 protein. The sample has approximately 290,000 distinct CDR3 sequences, less than 25% seen once. The chain couples TRBV20-1 to TRBJ2-7; 8 bases agree with TRBD2. This receptor was obtained from a female donor with ankylosing spondylitis or in good health (not recorded which). Sequenced: blood, either unsorted or a sorted T cell fraction (not recorded which). CDR3 DNA: TGCAGTGCTATCGGACTAGCCTATTCCTACGAGCAGTACTTC. This translates into CSAIGLAYSYEQYF.